Listed here are 3 T cell receptor beta chains from one sample, sequenced in a study of vaccination and CD4 T cells after COVID-19. Their antigens remain unidentified. Sequencing of DNA taken from cultured CD4+ T cells relied on the Oncomine TCR Beta short-read assay. TCRdb re-called the PCR reads with MiXCR, one entry per CDR3 protein. The sample includes over 20,000 distinct CDR3 sequences, about 51% seen only once; the top ten take 4.6%. Treatment reported: roughly 10-day PBMC culture with coronavirus spike peptide pools or control peptides (ViraFEST assay). Sequencing was done on a sample of CD4+ T cells from blood, cultured in vitro. These receptors were taken from a human donor who had recovered from COVID-19.

The rearrangement joins TRBV2 to TRBJ2-4; no definite D call. The length of the CDR3 is 14 residues. Germline assignment: CDR1 SNHLY and CDR2 FYNNEI. V lost 8 bases and J 7 bases, leaving 18 bases between the germline ends. CDR3 sequence reads: CASCASVVRNIQYF. CDR3 DNA: TGTGCCAGCTGTGCCAGTGTAGTCCGTAACATTCAGTACTTC.

V usage is TRBV20-1 and J usage is TRBJ2-3; either TRBD1 or TRBD2 may supply D (7 bases each). Germline V gene lookup returns CDR1 DFQATT and CDR2 SNEGSKA (reference sequence). Between the trimmed V and J ends, which lost 5 bases and 3 bases, there was a span of 15 bases. CDR3 length equals 14 residues. CDR3 coding DNA: TGCAGTGCTGGGGGGAGGGGGCTAACAGATACGCAGTATTTT. This translates into CSAGGRGLTDTQYF.

The chain is built from TRBV20-1 and TRBJ2-7; the D is unclear. CDR1 DFQATT and CDR2 SNEGSKA come from the germline V gene (reference sequence). CDR3 length equals 14 residues. V was shortened by 3 bases and J by 0 bases, with 12 bases between the two germline ends. CDR3 in amino acids: CSARIRSYSYEQYF. The CDR3 DNA reads as TGCAGTGCTAGGATTAGGAGCTACTCCTACGAGCAGTACTTC.